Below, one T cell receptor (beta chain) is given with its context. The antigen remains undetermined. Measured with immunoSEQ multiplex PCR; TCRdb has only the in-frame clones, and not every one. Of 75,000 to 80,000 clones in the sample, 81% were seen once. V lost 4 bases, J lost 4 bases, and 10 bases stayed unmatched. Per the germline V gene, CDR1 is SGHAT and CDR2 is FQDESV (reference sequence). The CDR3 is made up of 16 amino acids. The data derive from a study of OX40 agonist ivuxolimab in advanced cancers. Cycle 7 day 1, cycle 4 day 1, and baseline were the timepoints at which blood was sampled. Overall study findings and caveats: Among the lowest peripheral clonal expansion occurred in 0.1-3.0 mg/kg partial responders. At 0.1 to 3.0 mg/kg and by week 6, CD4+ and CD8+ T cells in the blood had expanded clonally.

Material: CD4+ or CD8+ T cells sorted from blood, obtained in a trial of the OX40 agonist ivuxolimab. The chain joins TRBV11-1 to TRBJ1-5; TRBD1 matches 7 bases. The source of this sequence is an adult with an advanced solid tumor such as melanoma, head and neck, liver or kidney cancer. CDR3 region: CASSSHRGPSNQPQHF. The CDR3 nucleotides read TGTGCCAGCAGCTCCCACAGGGGACCATCTAATCAGCCCCAGCATTTT.